Below, 13 T cell receptor beta chains from the same sample are listed, as sequenced in a study of graft-versus-host responses after intestinal transplantation. These receptors' antigens are unknown. The data were produced by immunoSEQ multiplex PCR, yet TCRdb's version contains in-frame clones alone and is incomplete. The table lists more than 90,000 clones, just under 95% of them singletons. Material: unstimulated CD8+ T cells sorted from spleen or lymph node cells, obtained before transplant. The receptors here all came from a human donor who was the organ donor for an intestinal transplant.

This clone was observed a handful of times. The CDR3 DNA is TGTGCCAGCAGGAACGGAGGAGGAACTGAAGCTTTCTTT. Its translation: CASRNGGGTEAFF. The chain has TRBV28 and TRBJ1-1, with D uncertain. The CDR3 has 13 residues. V lost 6 bases to trimming and J lost 5 bases, with 13 bases between them. Germline assignment: CDR1 MDHEN and CDR2 SYDVKM.

The chain couples TRBV2 to TRBJ1-1; no clear D. V lost 5 bases and J 6 bases, leaving 13 bases between the germline ends. The length of the CDR3 is 13 residues. Per the germline V gene, CDR1 is SNHLY and CDR2 is FYNNEI. In nucleotides, the CDR3 is TGTGCCAGCAGTCCCCAGAGTGGCCCTGAAGCTTTCTTT. Its translation: CASSPQSGPEAFF.

The chain employs TRBV4-3 and TRBJ2-3; D ambiguous. V lost 4 bases to trimming and J lost 0 bases, with 8 bases between them. In germline, CDR1 is LGHNA, CDR2 YSLEER. The CDR3 has 14 amino acids. The CDR3 DNA reads TGCGCCAGCAGCCCGGTAGGCAGCACAGATACGCAGTATTTT. Its translation is CASSPVGSTDTQYF.

The chain carries TRBV15 and TRBJ2-7, with TRBD1 matching 8 bases. V gave up 0 bases and J gave up 1 base; unmatched junction bases: 8. The CDR3 totals 17 residues. Germline CDR1 reads LNHNV; CDR2 reads YYDKDF (reference sequence). As DNA, the CDR3 is TGTGCCACCAGCAGAGACTCGACCGGGACAGGATCCTACGAGCAGTACTTC. This sequence encodes CATSRDSTGTGSYEQYF.

This chain connects TRBV10-1 to TRBJ2-5; 8 nucleotides agree with TRBD2. This CDR3 is 15 amino acids long. Germline V lookup: CDR1 WNHNN, CDR2 SYGVQD (reference sequence). Trimming cost V 3 bases and J 1 base; bases outside gene matches: 4. CDR3: CASSEAGATQETQYF. CDR3 sequence (DNA): TGCGCCAGCAGTGAAGCGGGAGCCACCCAAGAGACCCAGTACTTC.

The V gene is TRBV9, the J gene TRBJ2-3; no firm D call. With 0 bases removed from V and 0 bases from J, the gap between germline ends came to 8 bases. The CDR3 has 15 amino acids. Germline-derived CDR1 and CDR2 are SGDLS and YYNGEE. The CDR3 is CASSVEGPSTDTQYF. The CDR3, as DNA: TGTGCCAGCAGCGTAGAAGGGCCGAGCACAGATACGCAGTATTTT.

The chain is built from TRBV5-1 and TRBJ2-7; 8 bases are shared with TRBD1. V lost 3 bases to trimming and J lost 4 bases; unmatched junction nucleotides: 6. The V gene's germline CDR1 is SGHRS and CDR2 YFSETQ. The CDR3 is 14 residues long. The DNA of the CDR3 is TGCGCCAGCAGCTGGATCGGACAGGGATACGAGCAGTACTTC. The encoded protein is CASSWIGQGYEQYF.

This clone has a single count. The chain links TRBV2 to TRBJ2-7, with TRBD1 matching over 8 bases. J lost 3 bases, V lost 3 bases, and 10 bases had no gene match. Germline V gene lookup returns CDR1 SNHLY and CDR2 FYNNEI. The CDR3 consists of 16 residues. The CDR3 is CASSDTQRTGLYEQYF. The CDR3 DNA reads TGTGCCAGCAGTGATACCCAGAGGACAGGGCTCTACGAGCAGTACTTC.

J is TRBJ2-1 and V is TRBV27; tentative D call: TRBD2 (7 bases). Germline V gene data show CDR1 as MNHEY and CDR2 as SMNVEV (reference sequence). This CDR3 is 14 amino acids long. V dropped 2 bases and J dropped 8 bases, with 13 bases sitting between them. The CDR3 DNA follows: TGTGCCAGCAGTTTAGATGGGGGGGGCCATGAGCAGTTCTTC. Protein sequence: CASSLDGGGHEQFF.

This clone was detected only once. This rearrangement joins TRBV7-9 to TRBJ1-2; D gene uncertain. This CDR3 has 16 residues. Germline CDR1 is SEHNR and CDR2 is FQNEAQ (reference sequence). Deletions cut 3 bases from V and 4 bases from J, with 18 bases between. CDR3 bases: TGTGCCAGCAGCTTTGATTACCCGGTGGCAGTCTATGGCTACACCTTC. It encodes CASSFDYPVAVYGYTF.

The V and J genes are TRBV15 and TRBJ2-1; TRBD2 matches at 7 bases. The trim removed 4 bases at V and 7 bases at J, leaving 7 bases unmatched. The CDR3 covers 14 residues. Germline V lookup: CDR1 LNHNV, CDR2 YYDKDF (reference sequence). The CDR3, as DNA: TGTGCCACCAGCACCCGACTAGCTGGGAATGAGCAGTTCTTC. Encoded protein: CATSTRLAGNEQFF. The whole variable domain, filled in from reference TRBV15 and TRBJ2-1, reads DAMVIQNPRYQVTQFGKPVTLSCSQTLNHNVMYWYQQKSSQAPKLLFHYYDKDFNNEADTPDNFQSRRPNTSFCFLDIRSPGLGDTAMYLCATSTRLAGNEQFFGPGTRLTVL.

The chain employs TRBV27 and TRBJ1-1, with a weak D call TRBD1 (6 bases). The germline V gene encodes CDR1 MNHEY and CDR2 SMNVEV (reference sequence). Deletions cut 4 bases from V and 4 bases from J, with 13 bases between. This CDR3 has 14 amino acids. The DNA for the CDR3 is TGTGCCAGCAGTTGGGGGGGCGGAAGCACTGAAGCTTTCTTT. It yields the protein CASSWGGGSTEAFF.

This chain joins TRBV11-3 and TRBJ2-3; no definite D call. The CDR3 contains 10 residues. Germline-derived CDR1 and CDR2 are SGHNT and YENEEA. Trimming removed 5 bases at V and 3 bases at J, with 0 bases between. CDR3 sequence (DNA): TGTGCCAGCAGCACAGATACGCAGTATTTT. The encoded protein is CASSTDTQYF.